This record looks at one TCR beta chain sequence and its context. Which antigen it targets is not known. Per-base qualities were not stored, and no clone one base away is much larger. This sample is part of a study of shared clonotypes between healthy human individuals (TCRdb year 2020). Concerning the study at large: The cohort comprised two women and three men aged 18 to 49 years. For each donor, CD4 naive and CD4 memory were each given three plates, CD8 naive was given two plates, and CD8 memory was given one plate. The study deeply sequenced blood TCR repertoires of about five healthy adults to estimate repertoire size and the extent of clonotype sharing between individuals. To increase sequencing depth and limit assay-specific biases, different laboratories used diverse techniques to prepare libraries and sequence TCR repertoires. Per donor, leukapheresis produced somewhere between about 0.85 and 9.5 billion PBMCs.

V lost 5 bases and J lost 6 bases; the stretch between them is 17 bases long. The germline V gene specifies SQVTM as CDR1 and ANQGSEA as CDR2. The CDR3 runs 14 residues from the cysteine to the phenylalanine. Of all the DNA, just the CDR3 is kept, 42 bases in frame from base 1. CD8 naive samples consisted of CD45RO-negative cells that were positively selected for CCR7, yielding a CD45RA+CCR7+ population without TemRA cells. The donors were healthy, HIV-negative adults with no recently reported acute infections or vaccinations. Every donor was a Caucasian adult residing in Nashville, Tennessee, USA. Blood was obtained by leukapheresis, after which PBMCs were separated by Ficoll-Histopaque density gradient centrifugation and cryopreserved in liquid nitrogen vapor phase. Purity and quantity of every magnetically sorted T cell population were checked by analytical flow cytometry. Each sorted fraction had its genomic DNA isolated and then quantified by UV absorbance on a Nanodrop 2000c.

Using the deep immunoSEQ assay, TCR CDR3 regions were amplified from genomic DNA by multiplex PCR. Extracted genomic DNA from each cell subset was distributed evenly across all wells of several immunoSEQ 96-well plates, and each plate was treated as a replicate. For sorted subsets, approximately 190 ng of genomic DNA, equivalent to around 29,000 T cell genomes, went into each replicate PCR. Purified libraries were measured with a Qubit 3.0 fluorometer, size-checked on a Bioanalyzer 2100, and measured again with the KAPA Library Quantification kit. Each immunoSEQ 96-well plate was sequenced on its own single-read 150-cycle Illumina NextSeq 550 flow cell. Per the source publication's procedure: Because the immunoSEQ output included only junctional sequences and no quality scores, the filtering could not be the same as the filtering used for full-length reads. To assign V/J genes and CDR3, sequences were annotated using PyIR, a Python wrapper for IgBLAST v1.9, with IMGT germline references. Reads with weak V/J assignments (E-value above 1e-6), missing CDR3, stop codons, out-of-frame junctions, or ambiguous translated residues were removed. V3J clonotypes were defined as sequences sharing an identical inferred V gene, J gene, and CDR3 amino acid sequence. The percentage overlap between two repertoires was calculated by dividing the number of shared unique clonotypes by the size of the smaller repertoire. Repertoire richness was assessed with RTK rarefaction, the Chao1 estimator, and Recon v2.1 estimates of unobserved clonotypes. Generation probabilities were computed with OLGA for all TCRbeta clonotypes obtained by the gDNA method from several donors. Imported from immuneACCESS, the table was reduced by TCRdb to in-frame sequences with V and J called. These copies leave out some clones; in studies compared against another copy, an unresolved V gene accounts for under half, and the cause of the remainder is not known. V, J and clone size reflect that table, while D and trimming were determined from the DNA. The sample data list about 2 million clones, and roughly 95% of these were observed just once. Of the sample, roughly 1% falls within the top ten clones.

Results the study describes overall, beyond this receptor: Because the study included only a small number of donors, the genetic and exposure-history diversity represented was limited. Naive subsets generally had larger estimated clonotype richness than memory subsets. Compared with non-shared clonotypes, the clonotypes found in all four sorted-subset donors had higher generation probabilities. Only blood was sampled, and tissue TCR repertoires likely differ from those in blood. Based on pairwise subsampling, the degree of clonotype sharing among donors was expected to be affected by sequencing depth. Across a few donors, roughly 5% of naive CD4, roughly 3.5% of naive CD8, around 2.5% of memory CD4, and approximately 0.42% of memory CD8 clonotypes were shared. Rarefaction of sorted-subset datasets indicated incomplete sequencing despite the large sequencing depth.

The chain links TRBV29-1 with TRBJ2-1, with the D gene too uncertain to name. This TCR came from a man between 18 and 29 years old in good health. Specimen: naive CD8+ T cells sorted from blood. According to the study, the label for this sample's cell subset or site signals: CD45RA+CCR7+. The CDR3 in this case is CSVLSQQTLNEQFF. The DNA sequence reads TGCAGCGTTCTATCCCAACAAACCCTCAATGAGCAGTTCTTC.